The clone carrying this T cell receptor beta chain was observed a single time. Trimming removed 3 bases at V and 2 bases at J, with 12 bases between. CDR3 length: 15 residues. Germline V gene sequence: CDR1 LNHDA, CDR2 SQIVND (reference sequence). This entry is derived from a study of memory CD4+ T cells and cytomegalovirus serostatus. The sort gate was single viable CD3+CD4+CD8-CD45RO+ cells for memory CD4+ T cells. Original methodology: After removing out-of-frame reads, 2 million to 2.5 million distinct TCRbeta sequences remained. Some clones are missing from TCRdb's copy, which holds only in-frame ones; the method was immunoSEQ multiplex PCR. V and J calls and clone size come straight from that table; D and trimming were deduced from the DNA. This sample carries 50,000 to 65,000 clones, over 65% of them seen once, and the ten largest clones take about 2.7%.

The sequence derives from an adult in good health and CMV-seropositive. The specimen was memory CD4+ T cells from blood. The chain uses TRBV19 and TRBJ2-3; D not resolved. CDR3 sequence (DNA): TGTGCCAGTAGTATTGGTAGGATACTCACAGATACGCAGTATTTT. Encoded protein: CASSIGRILTDTQYF.